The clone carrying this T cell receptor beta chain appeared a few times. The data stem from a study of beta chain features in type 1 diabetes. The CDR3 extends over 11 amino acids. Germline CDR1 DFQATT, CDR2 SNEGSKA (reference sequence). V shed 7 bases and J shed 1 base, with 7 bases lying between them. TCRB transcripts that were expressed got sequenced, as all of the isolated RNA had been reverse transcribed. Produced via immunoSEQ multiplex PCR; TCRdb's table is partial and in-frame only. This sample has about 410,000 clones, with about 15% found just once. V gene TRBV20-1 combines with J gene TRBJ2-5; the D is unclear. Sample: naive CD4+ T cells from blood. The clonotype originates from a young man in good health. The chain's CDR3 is CSVFAQETQYF. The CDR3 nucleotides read TGCAGTGTCTTCGCCCAAGAGACCCAGTACTTC.